What follows are 9 T cell receptor beta chains derived from one specimen sequenced in a study of EBV T-cell therapy then PD-1 blockade in nasopharyngeal carcinoma. These receptors' targets are unknown. Treatment noted: AdE1-LMPpoly-expanded autologous EBV-specific T-cell therapy followed by anti-PD-1 nivolumab. The table came from immunoSEQ multiplex PCR; TCRdb's copy has only in-frame clones and leaves some out. This sample carries 15,000 to 20,000 clones, approximately 80% of them seen once, and the ten largest clones take over 25%. This sample comprised CD8+ T cells from blood, obtained at day 0 from a patient whose treatment included autologous EBV-specific T cells and nivolumab. These TCRs come from a man aged 35-49 years with nasopharyngeal carcinoma.

The chain employs TRBV9 and TRBJ2-1; maybe TRBD2 (6 bases). Germline values: CDR1 SGDLS, CDR2 YYNGEE. Trimming pared 3 bases from V and 0 bases from J, leaving 16 bases between. This CDR3 region has 17 residues. CDR3 sequence: CASSALGRTSSYNEQFF. The CDR3 DNA reads as TGTGCCAGCAGCGCCCTTGGGAGGACGAGCTCCTACAATGAGCAGTTCTTC. The full variable domain, its missing parts supplied by reference TRBV9 and TRBJ2-1, is DSGVTQTPKHLITATGQRVTLRCSPRSGDLSVYWYQQSLDQGLQFLIQYYNGEERAKGNILERFSAQQFPDLHSELNLSSLELGDSALYFCASSALGRTSSYNEQFFGPGTRLTVL.

This chain links TRBV5-6 with TRBJ2-3, with D possibly matching TRBD1 (7 bases). CDR1 and CDR2 (germline): SGHDT, YYEEEE. With 4 bases removed from V and 0 bases from J, the gap between germline ends came to 12 bases. This CDR3 is 15 amino acids long. CDR3 protein: CASSIQGGSTDTQYF. The CDR3 DNA is TGTGCCAGCAGCATCCAGGGGGGTAGCACAGATACGCAGTATTTT.

The V gene is TRBV7-8, the J gene TRBJ1-2; D is perhaps TRBD1 (5 bases). The CDR3 has 15 residues. In germline, CDR1 is SGHVS, CDR2 FQNEAQ. Trimming removed 0 bases at V and 4 bases at J, with 12 bases between. CDR3 bases: TGTGCCAGCAGCTTAGCCCCAGGTGGGGCCTATGGCTACACCTTC. Protein: CASSLAPGGAYGYTF.

The chain links TRBV6-5 to TRBJ2-3; 7 positions agree with TRBD2. V was pared by 2 bases and J by 1 base, with 6 bases of the junction left unmatched. Germline values: CDR1 MNHEY, CDR2 SVGAGI. The CDR3 consists of 16 residues. CDR3 loop: CASSYNRGEGTDTQYF. The CDR3 DNA sequence: TGTGCCAGCAGTTACAACCGGGGGGAGGGCACAGATACGCAGTATTTT.

The rearrangement links TRBV4-3 to TRBJ2-7; 9 bases are a match to TRBD1. CDR1 LGHNA and CDR2 YSLEER come from the germline V gene. The J segment lost 4 bases and the V segment lost 0 bases, leaving 4 bases of the junction unmatched. The CDR3 is 15 amino acids. CDR3 bases: TGCGCCAGCAGCCAAGATGACAGGGGGTCATACGAGCAGTACTTC. Its protein product is CASSQDDRGSYEQYF.

CDR3 DNA sequence: TGTGCCACCAGCAGCTTCCGGGGGGGGGTGGACACTGAAGCTTTCTTT. Translating gives CATSSFRGGVDTEAFF. The chain couples TRBV15 to TRBJ1-1; possibly TRBD1 for D (5 bases). The CDR3 is 16 residues long. Germline CDR1 is LNHNV and CDR2 is YYDKDF (reference sequence). The V and J ends lost 3 bases and 3 bases respectively, with 17 bases between them.

The chain recombines TRBV4-3 with TRBJ2-1; TRBD2 aligns across 9 bases. The ends lost 0 bases at V and 10 bases at J; junction bases unmatched: 10. Germline values: CDR1 LGHNA, CDR2 YSLEER. The length of the CDR3 is 16 residues. The DNA for the CDR3 is TGCGCCAGCAGCCAAGAGGCTAGCGGGGTGCAACGGGAGCAGTTCTTC. As protein: CASSQEASGVQREQFF.

The sample holds a few counts of this clone. The chain links TRBV6-1 to TRBJ1-1; D not resolved. With 3 bases removed from V and 1 base from J, the gap between germline ends came to 15 bases. Germline CDR1 reads MNHNS; CDR2 reads SASEGT. CDR3 length equals 16 residues. The CDR3 DNA reads TGTGCCAGCAGTGACCCGCGGGTATGGAAGAACACTGAAGCTTTCTTT. Amino acids: CASSDPRVWKNTEAFF.

This sequence joins TRBV12-3 or TRBV12-4 and TRBJ1-5, with D maybe TRBD1 (5 bases). This CDR3 spans 13 amino acids. V lost 2 bases and J lost 6, with 8 bases in between. This CDR3 reads CASSLPGLQPQHF. In nucleotides, the CDR3 is TGTGCCAGCAGTTTACCAGGGCTTCAGCCCCAGCATTTT.